Detailed here is one TCR beta chain. Antigen unknown. PCR employed 60 Vbeta and 13 Jbeta primers. Method: immunoSEQ multiplex PCR; TCRdb's copy keeps in-frame clones and lacks some. The sample has 68,000 or so clones. The entry originates in a study of cytomegalovirus exposure and HLA in healthy donors. The study's findings and limits: Highly shared variants forming one cluster were likely a sequencing artifact.

The V gene's germline CDR1 is MNHEY and CDR2 SVGAGI. V was cut by 0 bases and J by 2 bases, with 7 bases left in between. The CDR3 extends over 14 amino acids. The chain is built from TRBV6-5 and TRBJ1-2; unclear D gene. The sequencing input was PBMCs. This sequence was found in a female donor in good health and CMV-seropositive. CDR3 loop: CASSYSETNYGYTF. The CDR3 nucleotides are TGTGCCAGCAGTTACTCGGAGACCAACTATGGCTACACCTTC.